What follows are 7 T cell receptor beta chains derived from one specimen sequenced in a study of blood T cell repertoires in COVID-19. Generated by immunoSEQ multiplex PCR, the TCRdb table keeps only in-frame clones and is missing some. The sample contains a few hundred thousand clones, around 83% of which appear only once. The specimen was PBMCs or T cells enriched from blood (not recorded which). These receptors came from a woman aged 45 to 65 who had recovered from COVID-19.

J is TRBJ2-3 and V is TRBV18; D uncertain. The CDR3 loop spans 14 amino acids. Germline loops: CDR1 KGHSH, CDR2 LQKENI. V was cut by 3 bases and J by 2 bases, with 9 bases left in between. In nucleotides, the CDR3 is TGTGCCAGCTCACCCACAGCAGTCACAGATACGCAGTATTTT. This gives the protein CASSPTAVTDTQYF. The full variable domain, its missing parts supplied by reference TRBV18 and TRBJ2-3, is NAGVMQNPRHLVRRRGQEARLRCSPMKGHSHVYWYRQLPEEGLKFMVYLQKENIIDESGMPKERFSAEFPKEGPSILRIQQVVRGDSAAYFCASSPTAVTDTQYFGPGTRLTVL.

This chain links TRBV6-2 or TRBV6-3 with TRBJ1-2; maybe TRBD1 (6 bases). The V gene's germline CDR1 is MNHEY and CDR2 SVGEGT. Trimming pared 4 bases from V and 4 bases from J, leaving 16 bases between. This CDR3 comprises 15 residues. CDR3 bases: TGTGCCAGCAGTTCGCTTCAACAGGGCGTCTATGGCTACACCTTC. It is translated as CASSSLQQGVYGYTF.

The chain carries TRBV29-1 and TRBJ2-1, with a possible D match to TRBD2 (6 bases). The CDR3 covers 12 residues. Looked up from germline, CDR1 is SQVTM and CDR2 is ANQGSEA. The V end lost 4 bases, the J end lost 10 bases, and 14 bases lay between the germline ends. The DNA for the CDR3 is TGCAGCGTTGGTTTAAACGGAGGGGAGCAGTTCTTC. As protein: CSVGLNGGEQFF.

The chain links TRBV2 to TRBJ1-1; D might be TRBD1 (6 bases). Trimming shortened V by 5 bases and J by 1 base, and 23 bases separated the two germline ends. Per the germline V gene, CDR1 is SNHLY and CDR2 is FYNNEI. The CDR3 is made up of 18 amino acids. DNA for the CDR3: TGTGCCAGCAGTCTAAGCCTCGGGGGGGGCCTTAGGAACACTGAAGCTTTCTTT. Amino acids: CASSLSLGGGLRNTEAFF.

The chain combines TRBV10-3 with TRBJ1-2; TRBD1 aligns across 7 bases. The V gene end was trimmed by 5 bases and the J gene end by 8 bases; junction bases not matched to a gene: 11. In germline, CDR1 is ENHRY, CDR2 SYGVKD. The CDR3 consists of 14 residues. CDR3 sequence reads: CAISPDRLEGGYTF. The CDR3 bases are TGTGCCATCAGTCCGGACAGGCTAGAAGGGGGCTACACCTTC.

The V and J genes are TRBV6-2 or TRBV6-3 and TRBJ2-1, with TRBD2 matching over 12 bases. This CDR3 comprises 19 residues. Germline CDR1 is MNHEY and CDR2 is SVGEGT. V dropped 0 bases and J dropped 1; count of bases not matched to a gene: 7. The CDR3 loop reads CASSYSLAGGSRSYNEQFF. The CDR3 bases are TGTGCCAGCAGTTACTCCCTAGCGGGGGGGTCCAGGTCCTACAATGAGCAGTTCTTC.

The chain recombines TRBV18 with TRBJ1-1; D gene ambiguous. Germline CDR1 reads KGHSH; CDR2 reads LQKENI. Trimming left V 2 bases short and J 0 bases short, with 10 bases between. The CDR3 covers 15 residues. The DNA for the CDR3 is TGTGCCAGCTCACCATTCGCACAGCTGAACACTGAAGCTTTCTTT. Translating gives CASSPFAQLNTEAFF.